This TCR beta chain was recorded in a study of a mutant IDH1 vaccine in newly diagnosed glioma. Study details: Patients were started on vaccination 4-6 weeks after radiotherapy alone, or with temozolomide cycles. The sex distribution of treated patients was 62.5% male and around 38% female, with a mean age of roughly 40 years.

This table comes from immunoSEQ multiplex PCR, and its TCRdb copy is limited to in-frame clones, with some not included. The data hold 90,000 to 100,000 clones, with about 90% observed a single time. Described time point: week 47, end of study. Every vaccination contained 300 ug of the mutant IDH1 20-mer peptide and was paired with topical imiquimod. Eight vaccine injections were given to patients in weeks 1, 3, 5, 7, 11, 15, 19 and 23. For this clone: Antigen: not known.

Trimming took 5 bases from V and 1 from J, leaving 11 bases between them. The CDR3 has 14 amino acids. The germline V gene encodes CDR1 LNHDA and CDR2 SQIVND (reference sequence). The sequence was obtained from a woman in her 50s with glioma. The rearrangement joins TRBV19 to TRBJ1-1; D is uncertain. The sample here was PBMCs, taken from a glioma patient whose treatment included an IDH1 peptide vaccine. Here the CDR3 reads CASSLRTANTEAFF. CDR3 nucleotides: TGTGCCAGTAGTCTTCGGACCGCGAACACTGAAGCTTTCTTT.